Below, 6 T cell receptor beta chains from the same sample are listed, as sequenced in a study of shared T cell receptors in the human thymus (dated by TCRdb to the early 2020s). The receptor library was made with the immunoSEQ multiplex PCR assay. TCRdb mirrors the immuneACCESS table, restricted to in-frame sequences. Some clones are absent from its copies; in checked studies, under half trace to an unresolved V gene, and the reason for the others is unknown. The sample contains some 640,000 clones, more than 75% of them found a single time. 0.0094% of the sample goes to the ten largest clones. These sequences were also reported in another study, on human thymus T cells.

The sequencing sample was made of thymocytes. The receptors here all came from a boy younger than two with a congenital heart defect. Donor details come from another sample of the same person, matched by shared clones.

CDR3 nucleotides: TGTGCCAGCAGCCTTGTTTCACGTCGGATGGGGAGTGGAAACACCATATATTTT. Translating gives CASSLVSRRMGSGNTIYF. The chain uses TRBV13 and TRBJ1-3; D remains ambiguous. In germline, CDR1 is PRHDT, CDR2 FYEKMQ (reference sequence). The CDR3 sequence is 18 residues long. Trimming removed 5 bases from V and 3 bases from J, with 23 bases in between.

The chain has TRBV6-6 and TRBJ1-5; possible D gene TRBD1, 6 bases. The CDR3 contains 15 residues. Trimming shortened V by 2 bases and J by 6 bases, and 14 bases separated the two germline ends. CDR1 and CDR2 from the germline V gene are MNHNY and SVGAGI (reference sequence). CDR3 DNA: TGTGCCAGCAGTTACCCTACAGGGATAATTCAGCCCCAGCATTTT. It codes for CASSYPTGIIQPQHF.

This rearrangement joins TRBV27 to TRBJ2-3, with 14 bases identical to TRBD2. This CDR3 is 20 amino acids long. V was clipped by 5 bases and J by 1 base; unmatched bases: 14. Germline assignment: CDR1 MNHEY and CDR2 SMNVEV (reference sequence). The CDR3 sequence: CASSLQGLAGAKSRTDTQYF. The CDR3 coding sequence is TGTGCCAGCAGTCTCCAGGGACTAGCGGGAGCCAAAAGCCGCACAGATACGCAGTATTTT.

This chain uses TRBV6-5 with TRBJ2-7; weak D call: TRBD1 (6 bases). CDR1 and CDR2 (germline): MNHEY, SVGAGI. V lost 1 base to trimming and J lost 4 bases, with 11 bases between them. The CDR3 spans 14 residues. CDR3 region: CASSYLQGGYEQYF. The CDR3 DNA follows: TGTGCCAGCAGTTACTTACAGGGTGGGTACGAGCAGTACTTC.

This chain uses TRBV7-2 with TRBJ1-4, with D perhaps matching TRBD1 (5 bases). Germline V gene data show CDR1 as SGHTA and CDR2 as FQGNSA. Trimming took 5 bases from V and 6 from J, leaving 13 bases between them. The CDR3 extends over 14 amino acids. The CDR3 reads CASSLDGGDEKLFF. The CDR3 nucleotides read TGTGCCAGCAGCCTTGATGGGGGGGATGAAAAACTGTTTTTT.

The chain recombines TRBV28 with TRBJ2-7; 11 bases are a match to TRBD2. This CDR3 has 15 residues. V trimming: 7 bases; J trimming: 3 bases; junction bases outside the gene matches: 8. Looked up from germline, CDR1 is MDHEN and CDR2 is SYDVKM. In DNA, the CDR3 is TGTGCCAGCAACCAACTAGCGGGAGAGGACTACGAGCAGTACTTC. This gives the protein CASNQLAGEDYEQYF.